This T cell receptor (beta chain) derives from a study of early stage breast cancer tumors. Study-wide points: Compared with adjacent normal breast tissue, tumors showed 2.5 to 3-fold greater T cell density and higher clonality.

V lost 5 bases to trimming and J lost 1 base; unmatched junction nucleotides: 6. CDR3 size: 15 residues. Germline CDR1 reads MDHEN; CDR2 reads SYDVKM. The method was immunoSEQ multiplex PCR; TCRdb's version includes in-frame clones alone and lacks a portion of them. The table includes approximately 70,000 clones, 65% to 85% detected once. A note on this clone: The antigen is unknown.

The chain couples TRBV28 to TRBJ2-7; 9 bases line up with TRBD1. This TCR came from a person aged 40-50 years with breast cancer. Sequencing input: blood. In DNA form, the CDR3 reads TGTGCCAGCAGTGGGACAGGGATAGGGTCCTACGAGCAGTACTTC. It codes for CASSGTGIGSYEQYF.